A single sample gave rise to the 22 T cell receptor beta chains below, sequenced in a study of cytomegalovirus exposure and HLA in healthy donors. PCR amplification relied on 60 Vbeta primers (plus 13 Jbeta primers). Assay used: immunoSEQ multiplex PCR; TCRdb lists only in-frame clones, some missing. Of roughly 150,000 clones listed, roughly 62% are singletons. Sequencing was done on a sample of PBMCs. Receptors were obtained from a man aged 60 to 75 in good health and CMV-seronegative.

The CDR3 reads CASSIGLSNQPQHF. The CDR3 nucleotides are TGTGCCAGTAGTATAGGACTGAGCAATCAGCCCCAGCATTTT. The V call is TRBV19, the J call TRBJ1-5, with D hard to call. This CDR3 contains 14 residues. Germline lookup yields CDR1 LNHDA and CDR2 SQIVND (reference sequence). Trimming pared 1 base from V and 1 base from J, leaving 5 bases between.

This clone was found once. The chain has TRBV14 and TRBJ2-1, with 7 bases identical to TRBD2. V was clipped by 8 bases and J by 2 bases; unmatched bases: 3. The CDR3 spans 13 residues. Per the germline V gene, CDR1 is SGHDN and CDR2 is FVKESK. The CDR3 spells CASGSGAYNEQFF. The CDR3 nucleotides read TGTGCCAGCGGAAGCGGGGCCTACAATGAGCAGTTCTTC.

The V call is TRBV15, the J call TRBJ2-5; D perhaps matches TRBD1 (5 bases). Germline V gene lookup returns CDR1 LNHNV and CDR2 YYDKDF (reference sequence). Trimming pared 3 bases from V and 5 bases from J, leaving 13 bases between. This CDR3 spans 14 amino acids. In nucleotides, the CDR3 is TGTGCCACCAGCAGTCACGGACAAGATGAGACCCAGTACTTC. Its protein is CATSSHGQDETQYF.

The rearrangement uses TRBV5-1 and TRBJ1-1; 10 positions agree with TRBD1. V lost 4 bases, J lost 5 bases, and 11 bases stayed unmatched. Germline CDR1 and CDR2: SGHRS and YFSETQ. The CDR3 sequence is 16 residues long. The CDR3 here is CASSPGQGGRRTEAFF. CDR3 nucleotides: TGCGCCAGCAGCCCAGGACAGGGGGGGAGACGTACTGAAGCTTTCTTT.

This chain links TRBV7-9 with TRBJ1-1, with TRBD1 as a possible D gene (5 bases). The germline CDR1 and CDR2 sequences are SEHNR and FQNEAQ (reference sequence). Between the trimmed V and J ends, which lost 1 base and 0 bases, there was a span of 6 bases. The CDR3 has 14 amino acids. CDR3 amino acids: CASSLGGVNTEAFF. As DNA, the CDR3 is TGTGCCAGCAGCTTAGGGGGGGTGAACACTGAAGCTTTCTTT.

V gene TRBV19 combines with J gene TRBJ2-3; D call uncertain. The CDR3 has 12 amino acids. Germline V CDR1 and CDR2: LNHDA, SQIVND (reference sequence). V was pared by 4 bases and J by 5 bases, with 7 bases between. In DNA, the CDR3 is TGTGCCAGTAGTAAGAACATAGATACGCAGTATTTT. This encodes CASSKNIDTQYF.

For this clone: This sample includes further DNA sequences coding for the same CDR3. CDR3 residues: CASSVATGGYEQYF. As DNA, the CDR3 is TGTGCCAGCAGCGTAGCTACAGGGGGCTACGAGCAGTACTTC. The genes are TRBV9 and TRBJ2-7; 8 bases fit TRBD1. The length of the CDR3 is 14 residues. The J segment lost 3 bases and the V segment lost 0 bases, leaving 2 bases of the junction unmatched. Germline CDR1 reads SGDLS; CDR2 reads YYNGEE.

The CDR3 region is CASSLTRDYEQYF. As DNA, the CDR3 is TGTGCCAGCAGCTTAACCAGGGACTACGAGCAGTACTTC. The gene calls are TRBV7-3 and TRBJ2-7, with TRBD1 as a possible D gene (5 bases). Trimming took 0 bases from V and 3 from J, leaving 6 bases between them. The CDR3 has 13 amino acids. Germline values: CDR1 SGHTA, CDR2 FQGTGA.

V gene TRBV7-2 combines with J gene TRBJ2-7; TRBD2 agrees at 8 bases. The CDR3 extends over 13 amino acids. The V segment lost 5 bases and the J segment 4 bases; nucleotides outside the gene matches: 4. Germline V gene lookup returns CDR1 SGHTA and CDR2 FQGNSA. The CDR3 here is CASSTTSGYEQYF. CDR3 sequence (DNA): TGTGCCAGCAGCACCACTAGCGGATACGAGCAGTACTTC.

The rearrangement links TRBV21-1 to TRBJ1-1; whether TRBD1, the table's D call, matches the DNA was not checked. TRBV21-1 is a listed pseudogene. The CDR3 length is 16 residues. The CDR3 spells CASSKAQGPMNTEAFF. The CDR3 coding sequence is TGTGCCAGCAGCAAAGCCCAGGGGCCGATGAACACTGAAGCTTTCTTT.

The chain uses TRBV6-4 and TRBJ2-3; 9 nucleotides agree with TRBD2. Trimming removed 6 bases from V and 5 bases from J; junction bases left unmatched: 12. The CDR3 sequence is 16 residues long. Germline lookup yields CDR1 MRHNA and CDR2 SNTAGT. The DNA for the CDR3 is TGTGCCAGCAGCCTACTAGCGGGCCCCTCGGGAGATACGCAGTATTTT. Its protein is CASSLLAGPSGDTQYF.

The V gene is TRBV27, the J gene TRBJ2-2; D may be TRBD1 (6 bases). The CDR3 has 15 residues. CDR1 and CDR2 (germline): MNHEY, SMNVEV (reference sequence). Trimming removed 4 bases at V and 1 base at J, with 10 bases between. The DNA for the CDR3 is TGTGCCAGCAGTTCGTTCAGGGGGAACACCGGGGAGCTGTTTTTT. The encoded protein is CASSSFRGNTGELFF.

This clone came up a few times. The chain uses TRBV5-1 and TRBJ2-7; tentatively, D is TRBD1 (6 bases). The CDR3 length is 15 residues. CDR1 is SGHRS, CDR2 YFSETQ, per germline. V lost 3 bases to trimming and J lost 2 bases, with 15 bases between them. The DNA for the CDR3 is TGCGCCAGCAGCTCAGGGGACAATCTTCCCTACGAGCAGTACTTC. It is translated as CASSSGDNLPYEQYF.

V usage is TRBV9 and J usage is TRBJ1-1; D is perhaps TRBD1 (5 bases). CDR1 and CDR2 from the germline V gene are SGDLS and YYNGEE. V lost 0 bases and J 11 bases, leaving 14 bases between the germline ends. The CDR3 extends over 13 amino acids. The CDR3 protein is CASSVGPGEGAFF. The CDR3 DNA reads TGTGCCAGCAGCGTAGGGCCGGGAGAGGGGGCTTTCTTT.

The chain is built from TRBV6-1 and TRBJ2-3; no clear D gene. The germline gives CDR1 MNHNS, CDR2 SASEGT. V gave up 8 bases and J gave up 2 bases, with 5 bases separating them. The CDR3 contains 11 residues. The CDR3 region has the DNA TGTGCCAGCGAACACACAGATACGCAGTATTTT. Protein sequence: CASEHTDTQYF.

The rearrangement uses TRBV9 and TRBJ1-3, with D possibly matching TRBD1 (5 bases). The CDR3 extends over 16 amino acids. The germline gives CDR1 SGDLS, CDR2 YYNGEE. Trimming cost V 0 bases and J 0 bases, with 10 bases left between them. The CDR3 loop reads CASSVGRGLSGNTIYF. As DNA, the CDR3 is TGTGCCAGCAGCGTAGGGCGGGGACTCTCTGGAAACACCATATATTTT.

This chain links TRBV7-9 with TRBJ2-7, with a tentative D call TRBD1 (5 bases). Trimming pared 11 bases from V and 2 bases from J, leaving 22 bases between. This CDR3 comprises 15 residues. CDR1 and CDR2 from the germline V gene are SEHNR and FQNEAQ (reference sequence). CDR3 protein: CAVNSPRVKAYEQYF. The CDR3 bases are TGTGCCGTAAACTCCCCCAGGGTCAAGGCCTACGAGCAGTACTTC.

This clone has only a few counts. This chain uses TRBV29-1 with TRBJ2-5, with D possibly being TRBD1 (6 bases). The last part of the DNA fits TRBJ2-7 better; the J call may be wrong. In germline, CDR1 is SQVTM, CDR2 ANQGSEA. The CDR3 runs 13 residues. In nucleotides, the CDR3 is TGCAGCGTTGGCCCGAGGGGGAATTACGAGCAGTACTTC. Protein product: CSVGPRGNYEQYF.

This clone was counted between two and nine times. The V and J genes are TRBV30 and TRBJ1-2; 8 nucleotides agree with TRBD1. Trimming cost V 4 bases and J 4 bases; bases outside gene matches: 2. The CDR3 runs 12 residues. Germline values: CDR1 GTSNPN, CDR2 SVGIG (reference sequence). The CDR3 reads CAWITGGYGYTF. The CDR3 DNA sequence: TGTGCCTGGATAACAGGGGGCTATGGCTACACCTTC.

The chain recombines TRBV2 with TRBJ1-1, with D perhaps matching TRBD1 (6 bases). Trimming stripped 4 bases from V and 2 bases from J, with 11 bases between. Germline CDR1 reads SNHLY; CDR2 reads FYNNEI. The CDR3 covers 14 residues. DNA for the CDR3: TGTGCCAGCAGTGTATCAGGGGTAAACACTGAAGCTTTCTTT. This translates into CASSVSGVNTEAFF.

The chain combines TRBV28 with TRBJ1-1, with 10 bases identical to TRBD1. Germline CDR1 and CDR2: MDHEN and SYDVKM. Trimming removed 4 bases from V and 5 bases from J; junction bases left unmatched: 1. The CDR3 length is 13 residues. In nucleotides, the CDR3 is TGTGCCAGCAGTTGGACAGGGGGGACTGAAGCTTTCTTT. Encoded protein: CASSWTGGTEAFF.

The V and J genes are TRBV7-9 and TRBJ1-5; the D gene is possibly TRBD1 (5 bases). From germline, CDR1 is SEHNR and CDR2 FQNEAQ (reference sequence). The CDR3 has 19 amino acids. V gave up 5 bases and J gave up 2 bases, with 25 bases separating them. CDR3 sequence (DNA): TGTGCCAGCAGCGCGTATGGTAGGCAGGGTGACTTTGGCAATCAGCCCCAGCATTTT. Translation: CASSAYGRQGDFGNQPQHF. Looking up the rest from reference TRBV7-9 and TRBJ1-5 gives the full variable domain: DTGVSQNPRHKITKRGQNVTFRCDPISEHNRLYWYRQTLGQGPEFLTYFQNEAQLEKSRLLSDRFSAERPKGSFSTLEIQRTEQGDSAMYLCASSAYGRQGDFGNQPQHFGDGTRLSIL.